The 22 T cell receptor beta chains listed next were all sequenced from one sample in a study of tumor-infiltrating lymphocytes in primary liver carcinoma. Alongside blood RNA obtained from unsorted whole blood, germline DNA was also extracted. Reverse transcription of roughly 0.45 ug total RNA with a constant-region primer produced TCR beta cDNA. Construction of TCR beta libraries relied on three successive nested multiplex PCR rounds employing slightly modified ARM-PCR. The two initial PCR rounds, about 9 cycles each, used TRBV1-TRBV30 forward and C-beta reverse primers. TCRdb reprocessed the multiplex PCR reads with MiXCR, giving one entry per CDR3 protein. The profile covers about 350,000 distinct CDR3 sequences, with roughly 61% appearing a single time and under 8.5% taken by the ten largest. Specimen: peripheral blood. The source of these receptors is a middle-aged man with primary liver carcinoma and hepatitis B virus infection.

The V gene is TRBV6-5, the J gene TRBJ2-5, with 10 bases aligning to TRBD2. The V and J ends lost 6 bases and 8 bases, in that order; junction bases with no gene match: 15. Germline values: CDR1 MNHEY, CDR2 SVGAGI. The CDR3 is 16 amino acids. In nucleotides, the CDR3 is TGTGCCAGCAGGGCGTCTAGCGGGAGCATTGTAGATACCCAGTACTTC. It encodes CASRASSGSIVDTQYF.

A remark on this clonotype: A much larger clone lies a single base off, so this may be a read error. The gene calls are TRBV10-3 and TRBJ1-1; D not certain. The CDR3 sequence is 11 residues long. Trimming cost V 10 bases and J 2 bases, with 8 bases left between them. CDR1 ENHRY and CDR2 SYGVKD come from the germline V gene. Here the CDR3 reads CATRENTEAFF. CDR3 coding DNA: TGTGCCACCCGAGAAAACACTGAAGCTTTCTTT.

This clonotype is medium-sized (0.01 to 0.1%) within its sample. This chain connects TRBV11-2 to TRBJ2-7; D is perhaps TRBD2 (5 bases). Germline assignment: CDR1 SGHAT and CDR2 FQNNGV. The CDR3 is 13 residues long. Trimming shortened V by 5 bases and J by 6 bases, and 14 bases separated the two germline ends. This chain's CDR3 is CASSPQIGGEQYF. CDR3 nucleotide sequence: TGTGCCAGCAGCCCCCAAATTGGAGGCGAGCAGTACTTC. Based on the CDR3 plus reference TRBV11-2 and TRBJ2-7, the full variable domain is EAGVAQSPRYKIIEKRQSVAFWCNPISGHATLYWYQQILGQGPKLLIQFQNNGVVDDSQLPKDRFSAERLKGVDSTLKIQPAKLEDSAVYLCASSPQIGGEQYFGPGTRLTVT.

This clonotype appeared many times. The chain couples TRBV12-3 or TRBV12-4 to TRBJ2-6; D gene ambiguous. This CDR3 comprises 15 residues. Trimming pared 6 bases from V and 2 bases from J, leaving 11 bases between. CDR3: CASSQSVPGANVLTF. In DNA, the CDR3 is TGTGCCAGCAGCCAGTCCGTACCTGGGGCCAACGTCCTGACTTTC.

This sequence joins TRBV24-1 and TRBJ2-1; 15 positions match TRBD2. Germline V gene lookup returns CDR1 KGHDR and CDR2 SFDVKD. This CDR3 contains 16 residues. V lost 5 bases and J lost 7; bases outside the gene matches: 5. The CDR3: CATSGRTSGRANEQFF. The CDR3 DNA sequence: TGTGCCACCAGTGGAAGGACTAGCGGGAGGGCTAATGAGCAGTTCTTC.

The chain is built from TRBV11-2 and TRBJ2-5; D ambiguous. V was clipped by 4 bases and J by 5 bases, with 14 bases between them. The CDR3 consists of 14 residues. CDR1 is SGHAT, CDR2 FQNNGV, per germline. The CDR3 nucleotides are TGTGCCAGCAGCTCGGACGGTCCAAATGAGACCCAGTACTTC. Its protein is CASSSDGPNETQYF.

In DNA form, the CDR3 reads TGTGCCAGCTCACCACCAGACAGGCGCTCTTCCTCCGCCGAGCAGTACTTC. Its translation is CASSPPDRRSSSAEQYF. V and J are TRBV18 and TRBJ2-7; D is perhaps TRBD1 (6 bases). The CDR3 runs to 17 residues. Germline CDR1 is KGHSH and CDR2 is LQKENI. V was shortened by 0 bases and J by 6 bases, with 21 bases between the two germline ends.

With respect to this clonotype: Mismatch with germline at one junction end may stem from a read error. The rearrangement links TRBV7-9 to TRBJ2-7, with D possibly TRBD1 on 7 matching bases. From germline, CDR1 is SEHNR and CDR2 FQNEAQ (reference sequence). This CDR3 has 15 amino acids. CDR3 sequence reads: CASSSRGAPSYEQHF. The CDR3 nucleotides read TGTGCCAGCAGCTCCAGGGGGGCGCCTTCCTACGAGCAGCACTTC.

Many counts were recorded for this clonotype. The chain uses TRBV6-2 or TRBV6-3 and TRBJ1-5, with a tentative D call TRBD1 (6 bases). Per the germline V gene, CDR1 is MNHEY and CDR2 is SVGEGT. This CDR3 region has 14 residues. With 2 bases removed from V and 7 bases from J, the gap between germline ends came to 12 bases. The CDR3 coding sequence is TGTGCCAGCAGTTACACGGGGGCTGGGCAGCCCCAGCATTTT. Its translation: CASSYTGAGQPQHF.

This clonotype turned up a few times. No conserved phenylalanine or tryptophan is present at the end of the CDR3, so a read error is the likely explanation. This chain connects TRBV11-2 to TRBJ1-1; TRBD1 matches at 12 bases. This CDR3 has 15 amino acids. V shed 6 bases, J shed 5 bases, and the junction held 7 bases outside the gene matches. Germline loops: CDR1 SGHAT, CDR2 FQNNGV. The CDR3 nucleotides are TGTGCCAGCAGGCCCTGGGACAGGGGGCTGACTGAAGCTTTCTCT. It translates to CASRPWDRGLTEAFS.

This clonotype has only a few counts. V is TRBV11-2 and J is TRBJ2-5; 9 bases agree with TRBD1. The germline V gene encodes CDR1 SGHAT and CDR2 FQNNGV. This CDR3 contains 13 residues. The CDR3 nucleotides are TGTACCACGTCCGGGACAGGGAAAGAGACCCAGTACTTC. As protein: CTTSGTGKETQYF.

The rearrangement joins TRBV11-2 to TRBJ2-7, with D possibly TRBD2 on 6 matching bases. V lost 8 bases and J 7 bases, leaving 33 bases between the germline ends. The CDR3 contains 18 residues. The germline V gene encodes CDR1 SGHAT and CDR2 FQNNGV. CDR3 coding DNA: TGTGCCAGCGGCCTCCAGGGCGGGGCAATCGTTCCCAATGGTGAGCAGTACTTC. Its protein is CASGLQGGAIVPNGEQYF. Drawing the rest from reference TRBV11-2 and TRBJ2-7, the complete variable domain is EAGVAQSPRYKIIEKRQSVAFWCNPISGHATLYWYQQILGQGPKLLIQFQNNGVVDDSQLPKDRFSAERLKGVDSTLKIQPAKLEDSAVYLCASGLQGGAIVPNGEQYFGPGTRLTVT.

This clonotype was counted only a few times. At one boundary the junction diverges from the germline segment, which might be a read error. V is TRBV28 and J is TRBJ1-2; no firm D call. The CDR3 runs 15 residues. CDR1 and CDR2 from the germline V gene are MDHEN and SYDVKM. In DNA, the CDR3 is TGTGCCAGCAGTTTAGCGGGAGGTTCTAACTATGGCTGCACCTTC. Translation gives CASSLAGGSNYGCTF.

Turning to this clonotype: Relative to the germline gene, one junction end is altered; a read error may explain this. The chain uses TRBV10-2 and TRBJ1-6; TRBD1 might be the D (5 bases). CDR3 length: 15 residues. CDR1 WSHSY and CDR2 SAAADI come from the germline V gene. The CDR3: CASRIGTDINPPLHF. CDR3 sequence (DNA): TGCGCCAGCCGTATCGGCACGGACATTAATCCACCCCTCCACTTT.

This sequence joins TRBV4-1 and TRBJ1-3, with TRBD1 as a possible D gene (5 bases). Trimming cost V 2 bases and J 4 bases, with 27 bases left between them. From germline, CDR1 is MGHRA and CDR2 YSYEKL. This CDR3 comprises 20 residues. CDR3 DNA: TGCGCCAGCAGCCAACGGGTGCGGGACGCCTTGGAGACTGTGGGAAACACCATATATTTT. Protein sequence: CASSQRVRDALETVGNTIYF.

There are many counts of this clonotype. The chain links TRBV4-1 to TRBJ2-5; 8 nucleotides agree with TRBD2. This CDR3 contains 18 residues. CDR1 and CDR2 from the germline V gene are MGHRA and YSYEKL. V trimming: 4 bases; J trimming: 0 bases; junction bases outside the gene matches: 13. Here the CDR3 DNA reads TGCGCCAGCAGCCGCCGACAGCTAGCGGGTTTGTACCAAGAGACCCAGTACTTC. Its translation is CASSRRQLAGLYQETQYF.

Remarks on this clonotype: Given a much more abundant clone one base away, this may be a read error. The chain combines TRBV10-3 with TRBJ2-5; maybe TRBD1 (6 bases). Per germline, CDR1 ENHRY and CDR2 SYGVKD. The length of the CDR3 is 14 residues. In DNA form, the CDR3 reads TGTGTCATCAGTGAATCAGGGGCCCAAGAGACCCAGTACTTC. Protein sequence: CVISESGAQETQYF.

As to this clonotype: Mismatch with germline at one junction end may stem from a read error. The chain combines TRBV10-1 with TRBJ2-7; 11 nucleotides align to TRBD1. CDR1 and CDR2 (germline): WNHNN, SYGVQD (reference sequence). The CDR3 is 16 amino acids. The CDR3 protein is CANSEPPGQGESEQYF. The CDR3 coding sequence is TGCGCCAACAGTGAGCCACCGGGACAGGGGGAGTCCGAGCAGTACTTC.

To note about this clonotype: At one end, the junction sequence differs from germline, possibly due to a read error. This chain's CDR3 is CASNTPGAGFIQYF. The CDR3 DNA follows: TGTGCCAGCAACACACCCGGGGCGGGGTTCATTCAATACTTC. This chain uses TRBV6-2 or TRBV6-3 with TRBJ2-4, with D perhaps matching TRBD2 (6 bases). The CDR3 totals 14 residues. In germline, CDR1 is MNHEY, CDR2 SVGEGT.

Turning to this clonotype: A much larger clonotype is one base distant, so this may be a read error. This chain joins TRBV12-3 or TRBV12-4 and TRBJ1-5; 11 positions match TRBD1. CDR3 length equals 15 residues. Germline trimming cut 6 bases from V and 6 bases from J; bases unmatched to any gene: 7. The CDR3 bases are TGTGCCAGCAGGTCCGGGACAGGGGGGATTCAGCCCCAGCATTTT. Protein: CASRSGTGGIQPQHF.

The chain recombines TRBV30 with TRBJ1-6, with 9 bases fitting TRBD1. The CDR3 runs 14 residues. V lost 4 bases to trimming and J lost 7 bases; unmatched junction nucleotides: 5. Germline V gives CDR1 GTSNPN, CDR2 SVGIG (reference sequence). This CDR3 is CAWTRQGENSPLHF. The CDR3 DNA reads TGTGCCTGGACAAGACAGGGGGAAAATTCACCCCTCCACTTT.

The rearrangement links TRBV5-1 to TRBJ2-5; possibly TRBD1 for D (5 bases). V lost 3 bases and J 4 bases, leaving 13 bases between the germline ends. Germline CDR1 is SGHRS and CDR2 is YFSETQ. The CDR3 sequence is 14 residues long. CDR3 protein: CASSSQGRGETQYF. CDR3 DNA: TGCGCCAGCAGCTCGCAGGGAAGGGGAGAGACCCAGTACTTC. The variable domain in full, completed from reference TRBV5-1 and TRBJ2-5, reads KAGVTQTPRYLIKTRGQQVTLSCSPISGHRSVSWYQQTPGQGLQFLFEYFSETQRNKGNFPGRFSGRQFSNSRSEMNVSTLELGDSALYLCASSSQGRGETQYFGPGTRLLVL.